This T cell receptor (beta chain) was identified during a study of blood T cell repertoires in COVID-19. The wider study: In each case, the material was cDNA or gDNA derived from T cells, B-cell-depleted T cells, or PBMCs.

The count of this clone is one. As originally analysed: Amplification of reference gene primers was used by the study to estimate nucleated cell counts. Generated by immunoSEQ multiplex PCR, the TCRdb table keeps only in-frame clones and is missing some. V and J calls and clone size come straight from that table; D and trimming were deduced from the DNA. The sample yields fewer than 200,000 clones, about 80% seen once. The CDR3 is 14 amino acids. Looked up from germline, CDR1 is SGDLS and CDR2 is YYNGEE. Deletions cut 2 bases from V and 6 bases from J, with 11 bases between. The rearrangement links TRBV9 to TRBJ2-2, with a weak D call TRBD2 (6 bases). Sequencing used PBMCs or T cells enriched from blood (not recorded which). This sequence was found in a woman aged 55-75 years with acute COVID-19. The CDR3 bases are TGTGCCAGCAGCGTCGGGGGTTCGTCCGGGGAGCTGTTTTTT. Protein: CASSVGGSSGELFF.